What follows are 10 T cell receptor beta chains derived from one specimen sequenced in a study of OX40 agonist ivuxolimab in advanced cancers. Here immunoSEQ multiplex PCR was the method, and the copy in TCRdb shows in-frame clones only, minus some. Among about 51,000 clones listed, 88% were seen once. The material sequenced was CD4+ or CD8+ T cells sorted from blood, taken in a trial of the OX40 agonist ivuxolimab. These receptors came from an adult with an advanced solid tumor such as melanoma, head and neck, liver or kidney cancer.

The chain links TRBV7-8 to TRBJ2-2; 8 bases fit TRBD1. V trimming: 5 bases; J trimming: 1 base; junction bases outside the gene matches: 6. Germline assignment: CDR1 SGHVS and CDR2 FQNEAQ. This CDR3 has 16 amino acids. This CDR3 is CASSPDRGVNTGELFF. The CDR3 nucleotides read TGTGCCAGCAGCCCCGACAGGGGCGTGAACACCGGGGAGCTGTTTTTT.

This sequence joins TRBV6-6 and TRBJ2-3; D assignment may be TRBD1 or TRBD2 (5 bases each). The germline V gene has CDR1 MNHNY and CDR2 SVGAGI (reference sequence). Trimming pared 4 bases from V and 0 bases from J, leaving 14 bases between. The CDR3 loop spans 16 amino acids. The CDR3 sequence: CASSSSGRFSTDTQYF. The DNA of the CDR3 is TGTGCCAGCAGTTCCTCGGGGCGGTTTAGCACAGATACGCAGTATTTT.

This clone occurred once. The chain carries TRBV10-3 and TRBJ1-3; 10 nucleotides match TRBD1. Germline V CDR1 and CDR2: ENHRY, SYGVKD. This CDR3 has 15 residues. Trimming at V came to 4 bases and at J to 3 bases, leaving 3 bases not matched to a gene. CDR3 loop: CAISGQGASGNTIYF. CDR3 sequence (DNA): TGTGCCATCAGTGGACAGGGGGCAAGTGGAAACACCATATATTTT.

The CDR3 DNA sequence: TGTGCCAGTAGTCGCGACAGGGGGCTAATCGATGGCTACACCTTC. It codes for CASSRDRGLIDGYTF. The rearrangement links TRBV19 to TRBJ1-2, with 10 bases lining up with TRBD1. Unmatched junction bases numbered 9, after V lost 5 bases and J lost 6 bases. Germline values: CDR1 LNHDA, CDR2 SQIVND (reference sequence). The CDR3 totals 15 residues.

The chain employs TRBV7-9 and TRBJ1-4; 7 bases line up with TRBD1. The CDR3 length is 14 residues. With 5 bases clipped from V and 8 bases from J, the junction kept 8 bases outside the gene matches. CDR1 SEHNR and CDR2 FQNEAQ come from the germline V gene (reference sequence). The CDR3 is CASSLTGIGEKLFF. The CDR3 DNA is TGTGCCAGCAGCCTGACAGGGATAGGGGAAAAACTGTTTTTT.

This clone showed up just a few times. The genes are TRBV2 and TRBJ2-2; no clear D gene. CDR1 is SNHLY, CDR2 FYNNEI, per germline. V lost 8 bases and J lost 3, with 10 bases in between. The length of the CDR3 is 13 residues. The CDR3 DNA is TGTGCCAGCCTTAGCCGCTACACCGGGGAGCTGTTTTTT. Its protein is CASLSRYTGELFF.

The chain joins TRBV7-9 to TRBJ2-5; no reliable D call. The germline V gene has CDR1 SEHNR and CDR2 FQNEAQ (reference sequence). The CDR3 has 14 amino acids. V dropped 1 base and J dropped 4 bases, with 10 bases sitting between them. The CDR3 nucleotides read TGTGCCAGCAGCTTAGACGACGTGGGAGAGACCCAGTACTTC. This codes for CASSLDDVGETQYF.

V and J are TRBV5-1 and TRBJ1-4; weak D call: TRBD1 (6 bases). This CDR3 comprises 17 residues. The V end lost 0 bases, the J end lost 1 base, and 13 bases lay between the germline ends. The germline V gene encodes CDR1 SGHRS and CDR2 YFSETQ. The CDR3 region is CASSLAGDIRTNEKLFF. For the CDR3, the DNA is TGCGCCAGCAGCTTGGCTGGGGACATTAGAACTAATGAAAAACTGTTTTTT.

In this sample, this clone turned up a few times. The genes are TRBV6-5 and TRBJ2-7; 9 bases fit TRBD1. The germline gives CDR1 MNHEY, CDR2 SVGAGI. The length of the CDR3 is 15 residues. With 0 bases clipped from V and 2 bases from J, the junction kept 2 bases outside the gene matches. The chain's CDR3 is CASSYSTGGAYEQYF. The CDR3 DNA is TGTGCCAGCAGTTACTCGACAGGGGGAGCCTACGAGCAGTACTTC.

This sequence joins TRBV9 and TRBJ2-7, with 9 bases fitting TRBD1. The length of the CDR3 is 14 residues. J gave up 3 bases and V 3 bases, and 4 bases lay outside the gene matches. Germline V CDR1 and CDR2: SGDLS, YYNGEE. In nucleotides, the CDR3 is TGTGCCAGCAGCGCTGCGACAGGGGGCTACGAGCAGTACTTC. Its translation is CASSAATGGYEQYF.